These 20 T cell receptor beta chains were sequenced from one sample in a study of early T cells in non-severe SARS-CoV-2 infection. Via MiXCR, TCRdb re-called the 5' RACE reads, giving one row per CDR3 protein. The data hold tens of thousands of distinct CDR3 sequences, with more than 12% observed a single time. The sequencing here drew on whole blood, taken at baseline. The receptors shown here come from an adult who was a healthcare worker with PCR-confirmed SARS-CoV-2 infection or an uninfected control (not recorded which).

This clonotype was counted between two and nine times. This chain connects TRBV7-8 to TRBJ2-7; D is undetermined. Deletions cut 2 bases from V and 3 bases from J, with 14 bases between. CDR3 length: 15 amino acids. Germline CDR1 and CDR2: SGHVS and FQNEAQ. The CDR3 bases are TGTGCCAGCAGCTTATACCCCCAAACAAACTACGAGCAGTACTTC. It codes for CASSLYPQTNYEQYF.

This clonotype was seen ten or more times. The rearrangement uses TRBV11-2 and TRBJ2-3, with TRBD1 as a possible D gene (5 bases). The CDR3 length is 14 residues. Germline V gene lookup returns CDR1 SGHAT and CDR2 FQNNGV. V lost 5 bases and J lost 0, with 9 bases in between. As DNA, the CDR3 is TGTGCCAGCAGCCGACAGCCTAGCACAGATACGCAGTATTTT. Its translation: CASSRQPSTDTQYF.

The chain has TRBV28 and TRBJ2-7; the D call may be TRBD1 or TRBD2 (6 bases each). CDR3 length equals 13 residues. Germline V lookup: CDR1 MDHEN, CDR2 SYDVKM. The ends were cut back, 9 bases at V and 4 bases at J, with 16 bases in the middle. CDR3 sequence reads: CARPPGEVYEQYF. The CDR3 nucleotides are TGTGCCAGACCCCCAGGGGAGGTGTACGAGCAGTACTTC.

V is TRBV6-6 and J is TRBJ2-3; 9 positions match TRBD1. The CDR3 is 15 residues long. From germline, CDR1 is MNHNY and CDR2 SVGAGI (reference sequence). V dropped 6 bases and J dropped 1; count of bases not matched to a gene: 5. CDR3 in amino acids: CASSYRGQGTDTQYF. The CDR3 region has the DNA TGTGCCAGCAGCTACAGGGGGCAGGGCACAGATACGCAGTATTTT.

This clonotype was counted many times. V and J are TRBV20-1 and TRBJ2-5; D is unclear. Germline V gives CDR1 DFQATT, CDR2 SNEGSKA (reference sequence). The CDR3 runs to 11 residues. In DNA, the CDR3 is TGCAGCCCCGGAGCTGCGGAGACCCAGTACTTC. It translates to CSPGAAETQYF.

The rearrangement uses TRBV2 and TRBJ2-7, with D uncertain. The CDR3 runs 14 residues. The V end lost 6 bases, the J end lost 5 bases, and 17 bases lay between the germline ends. The germline CDR1 and CDR2 sequences are SNHLY and FYNNEI. CDR3 loop: CASRAGPPADEQYF. CDR3 coding DNA: TGTGCCAGCAGAGCCGGACCCCCGGCGGACGAGCAGTACTTC.

This clonotype was counted between two and nine times. This chain links TRBV11-2 with TRBJ2-5; no definite D call. Germline loops: CDR1 SGHAT, CDR2 FQNNGV. V lost 3 bases to trimming and J lost 2 bases, with 10 bases between them. The CDR3 runs to 14 residues. CDR3 amino acids: CASSFRLEQETQYF. In DNA form, the CDR3 reads TGTGCCAGCAGCTTCCGACTGGAACAAGAGACCCAGTACTTC. Looking up the rest from reference TRBV11-2 and TRBJ2-5 gives the full variable domain: EAGVAQSPRYKIIEKRQSVAFWCNPISGHATLYWYQQILGQGPKLLIQFQNNGVVDDSQLPKDRFSAERLKGVDSTLKIQPAKLEDSAVYLCASSFRLEQETQYFGPGTRLLVL.

This clonotype was counted a few times. The chain employs TRBV7-6 and TRBJ2-1; 8 bases align to TRBD1. Germline trimming cut 5 bases from V and 4 bases from J; bases unmatched to any gene: 10. Germline V lookup: CDR1 SGHVS, CDR2 FNYEAQ. The CDR3 length is 16 residues. The CDR3 nucleotides are TGTGCCAGCAGCCGCTCCGGACAGGGCCCATACAATGAGCAGTTCTTC. This translates into CASSRSGQGPYNEQFF.

The gene calls are TRBV7-2 and TRBJ2-5; a possible D gene is TRBD1 (5 bases). With 5 bases removed from V and 2 bases from J, the gap between germline ends came to 12 bases. The CDR3 totals 14 residues. Germline V lookup: CDR1 SGHTA, CDR2 FQGNSA. Written as DNA, the CDR3 is TGTGCCAGCAGCCCCACGGCAGGGCAAGAGACCCAGTACTTC. Protein: CASSPTAGQETQYF.

The chain carries TRBV20-1 and TRBJ1-2; D is possibly TRBD1 (6 bases). V gave up 6 bases and J gave up 5 bases, with 19 bases separating them. Germline lookup yields CDR1 DFQATT and CDR2 SNEGSKA (reference sequence). CDR3 length: 14 amino acids. The CDR3 nucleotides are TGCAGTGCCGCGGACAGTTCAACTGGGTATGGCTACACCTTC. Translated, it gives CSAADSSTGYGYTF.

CDR3 sequence (DNA): TGTGCCAGCAGCCGTCTAGCGGGAGGGGATGAGCAGTTCTTC. Residues: CASSRLAGGDEQFF. This rearrangement joins TRBV12-3 or TRBV12-4 to TRBJ2-1, with TRBD2 matching 12 bases. V lost 6 bases and J lost 8; bases outside the gene matches: 5. The CDR3 runs 14 residues.

This clonotype was found a few times. The rearrangement joins TRBV27 to TRBJ2-1, with TRBD2 matching over 7 bases. V lost 5 bases to trimming and J lost 4 bases; unmatched junction nucleotides: 11. The CDR3 consists of 16 residues. Germline-derived CDR1 and CDR2 are MNHEY and SMNVEV (reference sequence). The CDR3 nucleotides read TGTGCCAGCAGTATTAAGGGAGGGAGGTTATACAATGAGCAGTTCTTC. Protein sequence: CASSIKGGRLYNEQFF.

This clonotype occurred many times. J is TRBJ2-7 and V is TRBV29-1; possibly TRBD1 for D (6 bases). V lost 4 bases, J lost 3 bases, and 16 bases lay in between. The germline V gene encodes CDR1 SQVTM and CDR2 ANQGSEA. This CDR3 region has 14 residues. As DNA, the CDR3 is TGCAGCGTTGTCGACAGGACCGCGAGCTACGAGCAGTACTTC. Translating gives CSVVDRTASYEQYF.

This clonotype was counted ten times or more. J is TRBJ2-1 and V is TRBV5-1; the match to TRBD2 covers 8 bases. Losses at the gene ends were 0 bases for V and 6 bases for J; bases not matched to a gene: 8. This CDR3 has 16 amino acids. Per the germline V gene, CDR1 is SGHRS and CDR2 is YFSETQ. The CDR3 DNA reads TGCGCCAGCAGCTTGGGGCCCAGCGGGAGTAGCAATGAGCAGTTCTTC. It codes for CASSLGPSGSSNEQFF.

The chain carries TRBV5-5 and TRBJ2-2; 10 bases map to TRBD2. The CDR3 is 17 residues long. Per germline, CDR1 SGHKS and CDR2 YYEKEE (reference sequence). V was pared by 0 bases and J by 5 bases, with 7 bases of the junction left unmatched. Here the CDR3 DNA reads TGTGCCAGCAGCTTGGGGCTAGCGGGAGTCCGGACCGGGGAGCTGTTTTTT. This sequence encodes CASSLGLAGVRTGELFF.

The chain combines TRBV10-3 with TRBJ2-1; 7 nucleotides match TRBD2. This CDR3 comprises 15 residues. Per germline, CDR1 ENHRY and CDR2 SYGVKD. After removal of 6 bases from V and 2 bases from J, the junction contained 7 bases not matched to a gene. The CDR3 is CAIRKASGAYNEQFF. The CDR3, as DNA: TGTGCCATCAGAAAGGCTAGCGGAGCCTACAATGAGCAGTTCTTC.

The rearrangement links TRBV28 to TRBJ1-1; D ambiguous. Germline CDR1 MDHEN, CDR2 SYDVKM. Trimming shortened V by 8 bases and J by 3 bases, and 13 bases separated the two germline ends. This CDR3 has 13 residues. The DNA for the CDR3 is TGTGCCAGCCATATCGCTAGGGACACTGAAGCTTTCTTT. It specifies CASHIARDTEAFF.

In the case of this clonotype: A read error may account for a junction end that differs from germline. The gene calls are TRBV20-1 and TRBJ2-3; D gene unclear. The CDR3 totals 12 residues. CDR1 is DFQATT and CDR2 is SNEGSKA in the germline V gene (reference sequence). Here the CDR3 DNA reads TGCAGTGCCAGAGCCAGGACAGATACGCAGTATTTT. It encodes CSARARTDTQYF.

This clonotype was found a few times. The chain has TRBV20-1 and TRBJ2-7; tentative D call: TRBD2 (6 bases). V lost 0 bases and J lost 0, with 24 bases in between. CDR1 and CDR2 from the germline V gene are DFQATT and SNEGSKA (reference sequence). CDR3 length: 19 amino acids. CDR3 sequence (DNA): TGCAGTGCTAGAGATCGGGAGAGGTTGAGGGACCCCAGCTCCTACGAGCAGTACTTC. This encodes CSARDRERLRDPSSYEQYF.

The V and J genes are TRBV2 and TRBJ2-4; 8 bases fit TRBD2. Germline V gene sequence: CDR1 SNHLY, CDR2 FYNNEI. The length of the CDR3 is 16 residues. With V trimmed by 6 bases and J by 3 bases, 10 bases remained unmatched. CDR3 DNA sequence: TGTGCCAGCAGCGCAAGGACTAGCAGTGGCAAAAACATTCAGTACTTC. Encoded protein: CASSARTSSGKNIQYF.